What follows describes a single TCR beta chain. The antigen remains unidentified. J lost 4 bases, V lost 6 bases, and 7 bases had no gene match. Germline V CDR1 and CDR2: MNHNS, SASEGT. The CDR3 is made up of 14 amino acids. The data belong to a study of shared clonotypes between healthy human individuals. Libraries were prepared by immunoSEQ multiplex PCR; TCRdb keeps only in-frame clonotypes and omits some of them. The data hold approximately 640,000 clones, with around 72% observed a single time. Findings and caveats of the study: Among a few donors, about 4.6% of naive CD4 clonotypes were found in common.

The sequencing sample was made of memory CD4+ T cells sorted from blood. Noted subset: CD45RA-negative fraction. The V and J genes are TRBV6-1 and TRBJ1-2; 8 positions match TRBD1. The sequence derives from a woman aged 25 to 39 in good health. CDR3 in DNA: TGTGCCAGCAGGGGCGGGGGACAGGCCTATGGCTACACCTTC. This codes for CASRGGGQAYGYTF.